Sequencing of this T cell receptor (beta chain) was carried out in a study of molecular identifiers for immune sequencing clone quantification. Naive CD8 T cells were sorted as CD8+CD4-CCR7+CD45RA+. TCRdb reanalysed the PCR reads using MiXCR and keeps one entry per CDR3 protein. The sample holds some 320,000 distinct CDR3 sequences, roughly 23% seen once. This clonotype has more than one count but fewer than ten. This may stem from a read error, because a much larger clone lies one nucleotide away. V shed 2 bases and J shed 4 bases, with 11 bases lying between them. Germline V gene data show CDR1 as MGHDK and CDR2 as SYGVNS. This CDR3 contains 14 residues.

The material sequenced was naive CD8+ T cells from blood, with Jurkat cell RNA spiked in. The sample's subset: FACS-sorted CD8+CD4-CCR7+CD45RA+ naive T cells. This chain joins TRBV25-1 and TRBJ2-5; TRBD2 is a possible D gene (6 bases). This sequence originates from a human donor in good health. Some libraries in this study had Jurkat cell RNA spiked in. CDR3 nucleotides: TGTGCCAGCAGTGAACATTCGGGGGTAGAGACCCAGTACTTC. This gives the protein CASSEHSGVETQYF.